The 16 T cell receptor beta chains presented below share a single source sample, sequenced in a study of CD8+CD57+ T cells in acquired aplastic anemia. Genomic DNA served as template for TCR beta VDJ and CDR3 profiling. TCRdb called the reads again in MiXCR, with one record for every CDR3 protein. The profile covers 68,000 or so distinct CDR3 sequences, with around half appearing a single time and approximately 8.6% taken by the ten largest. Source material: sorted CD4+, CD8+, or CD8+CD57+ T cells (not recorded which) from PBMCs. These receptors were taken from a human donor in good health, serving as a control.

This clonotype has ten or more counts. The J gene is TRBJ2-7, the V gene TRBV30; no clear D. CDR1 is GTSNPN and CDR2 is SVGIG in the germline V gene (reference sequence). CDR3 length equals 13 residues. V gave up 4 bases and J gave up 1 base, with 11 bases separating them. The DNA for the CDR3 is TGTGCCTGGACGGATGGCACGTCCTACGAGCAGTACTTC. Translating gives CAWTDGTSYEQYF.

In this sample, this clonotype turned up many times. The chain joins TRBV7-2 to TRBJ1-2; no definite D call. The CDR3 spans 15 residues. Germline V CDR1 and CDR2: SGHTA, FQGNSA. Trimming cost V 4 bases and J 4 bases, with 16 bases left between them. This CDR3 is CASSSGRNPVYGYTF. The CDR3 nucleotides are TGTGCCAGCAGCTCAGGACGGAACCCAGTCTATGGCTACACCTTC.

The chain joins TRBV29-1 to TRBJ2-5; possible D gene TRBD2, 6 bases. CDR1 is SQVTM and CDR2 is ANQGSEA in the germline V gene. This CDR3 has 15 amino acids. Trimming removed 7 bases at V and 2 bases at J, with 20 bases between. CDR3 sequence: CSAPPREAGQETQYF. CDR3 nucleotides: TGCAGCGCTCCCCCCAGGGAGGCGGGACAAGAGACCCAGTACTTC.

This clonotype was detected many times. V and J are TRBV27 and TRBJ1-5, with a weak D call TRBD1 (6 bases). V lost 7 bases and J 7 bases, leaving 11 bases between the germline ends. CDR1 and CDR2 (germline): MNHEY, SMNVEV (reference sequence). The CDR3 is 12 amino acids. The CDR3 bases are TGTGCCAGCAAATCCGGGGGCCAGCCCCAGCATTTT. Amino acid sequence: CASKSGGQPQHF.

The chain links TRBV14 to TRBJ1-3, with TRBD1 matching 7 bases. J was trimmed by 4 bases and V by 4 bases; bases with no gene match: 1. This CDR3 has 13 amino acids. Germline V gene lookup returns CDR1 SGHDN and CDR2 FVKESK. The CDR3 region is CASSRDRGNTIYF. In DNA, the CDR3 is TGTGCCAGCAGCCGGGACAGAGGAAACACCATATATTTT.

V and J are TRBV29-1 and TRBJ2-7; D is perhaps TRBD2 (6 bases). Deletions cut 4 bases from V and 2 bases from J, with 15 bases between. Germline CDR1 and CDR2: SQVTM and ANQGSEA. This CDR3 is 14 amino acids long. CDR3: CSVVGGDSPYEQYF. The DNA for the CDR3 is TGCAGCGTTGTCGGCGGGGACTCACCCTACGAGCAGTACTTC.

The gene calls are TRBV29-1 and TRBJ2-1; tentative D call: TRBD2 (6 bases). Looked up from germline, CDR1 is SQVTM and CDR2 is ANQGSEA. The CDR3 has 15 residues. V was clipped by 4 bases and J by 7 bases, with 20 bases between them. The CDR3 reads CSVVRGLLQWNEQFF. The CDR3 DNA sequence: TGCAGCGTTGTCCGGGGACTTCTACAATGGAATGAGCAGTTCTTC.

This clonotype occurred a few times. The chain recombines TRBV2 with TRBJ1-6; D ambiguous. Germline V gene data show CDR1 as SNHLY and CDR2 as FYNNEI. Trimming took 7 bases from V and 3 from J, leaving 13 bases between them. This CDR3 comprises 15 residues. The chain's CDR3 is CASKEQEGYNSPLHF. CDR3 nucleotides: TGTGCCAGCAAGGAGCAGGAGGGCTATAATTCACCCCTCCACTTT. The variable domain in full, with the rest retrieved from reference TRBV2 and TRBJ1-6, is EPEVTQTPSHQVTQMGQEVILRCVPISNHLYFYWYRQILGQKVEFLVSFYNNEISEKSEIFDDQFSVERPDGSNFTLKIRSTKLEDSAMYFCASKEQEGYNSPLHFGNGTRLTVT.

This clonotype was found many times. This rearrangement joins TRBV6-1 to TRBJ2-7, with 8 bases identical to TRBD1. The ends lost 4 bases at V and 2 bases at J; junction bases unmatched: 16. The CDR3 is 18 amino acids. The germline CDR1 and CDR2 sequences are MNHNS and SASEGT. The CDR3 spells CASSGSGTGFFPPYEQYF. CDR3 DNA: TGTGCCAGCAGTGGATCCGGGACAGGCTTTTTTCCTCCCTACGAGCAGTACTTC.

The sample holds many counts of this clonotype. The V gene is TRBV20-1, the J gene TRBJ2-5, with D hard to call. The CDR3 totals 14 residues. The V end lost 1 base, the J end lost 2 bases, and 11 bases lay between the germline ends. Germline CDR1 reads DFQATT; CDR2 reads SNEGSKA (reference sequence). As DNA, the CDR3 is TGCAGTGCTAGAGCCCACCGGCTACAAGAGACCCAGTACTTC. Its protein product is CSARAHRLQETQYF.

This clonotype has just a few counts. The rearrangement links TRBV7-9 to TRBJ2-7; TRBD1 matches 8 bases. The CDR3 extends over 13 amino acids. The V gene end was trimmed by 6 bases and the J gene end by 3 bases; junction bases not matched to a gene: 4. Germline CDR1 is SEHNR and CDR2 is FQNEAQ (reference sequence). As DNA, the CDR3 is TGTGCCAGCAGTTCTACAGGGGGCTACGAGCAGTACTTC. Its translation is CASSSTGGYEQYF.

The chain links TRBV19 to TRBJ1-1; possible D gene TRBD1, 5 bases. The V end was cut by 5 bases, the J end by 11 bases, with 18 bases between. This CDR3 has 13 amino acids. The germline V gene encodes CDR1 LNHDA and CDR2 SQIVND (reference sequence). The CDR3 is CASSQGAGESAFF. The CDR3 DNA is TGTGCCAGTAGTCAGGGCGCGGGGGAGTCGGCTTTCTTT.

For this clonotype: The conserved final phenylalanine or tryptophan is absent from the CDR3, which likely points to a read error. The rearrangement joins TRBV15 to TRBJ1-2; D gene unclear. The CDR3 has 12 amino acids. Looked up from germline, CDR1 is LNHNV and CDR2 is YYDKDF (reference sequence). Trimming cost V 0 bases and J 7 bases, with 6 bases left between them. The DNA for the CDR3 is TGTGCCACCAGCAGAGATGAGGGTGGCTACACCCTC. It is translated as CATSRDEGGYTL.

This sequence joins TRBV29-1 and TRBJ1-2; 9 bases agree with TRBD1. Germline assignment: CDR1 SQVTM and CDR2 ANQGSEA. This CDR3 has 15 amino acids. V lost 3 bases and J lost 4; bases outside the gene matches: 9. This CDR3 reads CSVDPGTGPSYGYTF. The CDR3 DNA reads as TGCAGCGTTGACCCGGGGACAGGGCCGTCCTATGGCTACACCTTC.

V is TRBV19 and J is TRBJ1-2; TRBD1 matches at 7 bases. V shed 3 bases, J shed 1 base, and the junction held 5 bases outside the gene matches. From germline, CDR1 is LNHDA and CDR2 SQIVND (reference sequence). CDR3 length: 15 amino acids. The CDR3 DNA is TGTGCCAGTAGTATGTCAGGGGGAGGTAACTATGGCTACACCTTC. It is translated as CASSMSGGGNYGYTF.

This rearrangement joins TRBV5-4 to TRBJ1-6; 7 bases line up with TRBD1. The CDR3 sequence is 15 residues long. CDR1 and CDR2 (germline): SGHNT, YYREEE (reference sequence). V shed 4 bases, J shed 6 bases, and the junction held 7 bases outside the gene matches. In nucleotides, the CDR3 is TGTGCCAGCAGCCTGGACGGGACAGCTAATTCACCCCTCCACTTT. As protein: CASSLDGTANSPLHF.